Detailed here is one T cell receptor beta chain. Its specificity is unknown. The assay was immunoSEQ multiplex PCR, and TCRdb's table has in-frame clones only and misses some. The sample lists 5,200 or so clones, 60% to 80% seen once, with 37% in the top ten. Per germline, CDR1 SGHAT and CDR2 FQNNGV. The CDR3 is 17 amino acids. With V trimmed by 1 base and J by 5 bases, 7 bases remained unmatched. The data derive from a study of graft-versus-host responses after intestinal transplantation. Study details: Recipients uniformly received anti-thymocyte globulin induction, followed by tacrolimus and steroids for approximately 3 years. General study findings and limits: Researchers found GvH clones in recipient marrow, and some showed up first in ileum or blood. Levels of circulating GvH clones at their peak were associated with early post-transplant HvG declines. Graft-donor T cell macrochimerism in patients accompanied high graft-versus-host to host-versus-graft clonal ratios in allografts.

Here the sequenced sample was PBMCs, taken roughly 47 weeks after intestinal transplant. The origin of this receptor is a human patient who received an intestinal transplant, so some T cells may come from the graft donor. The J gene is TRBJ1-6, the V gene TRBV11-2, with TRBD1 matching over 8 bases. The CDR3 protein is CASSLALPGQDNSPLHF. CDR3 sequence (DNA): TGTGCCAGCAGCTTAGCCCTTCCGGGACAGGATAATTCACCCCTCCACTTT.